This is a list of T cell receptor beta chains from one sample in a study of T cell responses to AZD1222 COVID-19 vaccine. Sequencing was performed with immunoSEQ multiplex PCR; in TCRdb, only in-frame clones are kept and a portion is missing. Of about 92,000 clones in the sample, 70% to 90% are singletons; the top ten hold around 1.6%. The specimen was peripheral blood, collected on day 0 of AZD1222 vaccination. The receptors come from an adult in good health. CDR3s include the opening cysteine and the closing phenylalanine or tryptophan. Fields, in order: D gene, clone size, V gene, J gene, CDR3 protein, CDR3 DNA. A D gene is named only where the DNA matches it firmly. Clone size, where shown, is once, few, many, or a class for clones that have expanded.

D: NA; size: NA; V: TRBV7-2; J: TRBJ1-3; CDR3: CASSPSVSGGWGNTIYF; DNA: TGTGCCAGCAGCCCCTCGGTATCGGGGGGTTGGGGAAACACCATATATTTT
D: NA; size: NA; V: TRBV3-1/TRBV3-2; J: TRBJ2-3; CDR3: CASSQGWATYTDTQYF; DNA: TGTGCCAGCAGCCAAGGGTGGGCTACCTACACAGATACGCAGTATTTT
D: NA; size: NA; V: TRBV4-1; J: TRBJ1-2; CDR3: CASSQDGRLHYGYTF; DNA: TGCGCCAGCAGCCAAGACGGGCGGCTCCACTATGGCTACACCTTC
D: TRBD1; size: NA; V: TRBV6-5; J: TRBJ2-7; CDR3: CASSLYPGGYEQYF; DNA: TGTGCCAGCAGTTTATACCCAGGGGGTTACGAGCAGTACTTC
D: NA; size: NA; V: TRBV3-1/TRBV3-2; J: TRBJ1-2; CDR3: CASSHLSHDYGYTF; DNA: TGTGCCAGCAGCCACTTGTCTCACGACTATGGCTACACCTTC
D: NA; size: NA; V: TRBV7-2; J: TRBJ2-7; CDR3: CASSIGVGVQYEQYF; DNA: TGTGCCAGCAGCATAGGGGTTGGAGTGCAATACGAGCAGTACTTC
D: TRBD1; size: NA; V: TRBV5-4; J: TRBJ1-1; CDR3: CASSPPGTGVNTEAFF; DNA: TGTGCCAGCAGCCCACCCGGGACAGGGGTAAACACTGAAGCTTTCTTT
D: NA; size: NA; V: TRBV19; J: TRBJ2-2; CDR3: CASSQGSGELFF; DNA: TGTGCCAGTAGTCAGGGGTCCGGGGAGCTGTTTTTT
D: NA; size: once; V: TRBV6-5; J: TRBJ1-1; CDR3: CATGRPGAEAFF; DNA: TGTGCCACAGGGCGCCCGGGGGCTGAAGCTTTCTTT
D: TRBD1; size: once; V: TRBV11-3; J: TRBJ2-7; CDR3: CASSMPGQPYEQYF; DNA: TGTGCCAGCAGTATGCCGGGACAGCCCTACGAGCAGTACTTC
D: TRBD1; size: NA; V: TRBV5-1; J: TRBJ2-5; CDR3: CASREGQAQETQYF; DNA: TGCGCCAGCAGGGAGGGACAGGCTCAAGAGACCCAGTACTTC
D: TRBD1; size: NA; V: TRBV5-1; J: TRBJ2-2; CDR3: CASSKGADTGELFF; DNA: TGCGCCAGCAGTAAGGGGGCCGACACCGGGGAGCTGTTTTTT
D: TRBD1; size: NA; V: TRBV11-2; J: TRBJ2-1; CDR3: CASSPTGISYNEQFF; DNA: TGTGCCAGCAGCCCGACAGGGATCTCCTACAATGAGCAGTTCTTC
D: TRBD1; size: NA; V: TRBV7-6; J: TRBJ1-4; CDR3: CASSPGQGSDEKLFF; DNA: TGTGCCAGCAGCCCAGGACAGGGGAGTGATGAAAAACTGTTTTTT
D: NA; size: NA; V: TRBV19; J: TRBJ1-2; CDR3: CASKEAAANYGYTF; DNA: TGTGCCAGCAAGGAGGCAGCTGCTAACTATGGCTACACCTTC
D: TRBD1; size: NA; V: TRBV20-1; J: TRBJ2-7; CDR3: CSASTGGNYEQYF; DNA: TGCAGTGCTAGTACAGGGGGTAACTACGAGCAGTACTTC
D: NA; size: NA; V: TRBV9; J: TRBJ2-5; CDR3: CASSPGATETQYF; DNA: TGTGCCAGCAGCCCAGGGGCCACGGAGACCCAGTACTTC
D: NA; size: NA; V: TRBV27; J: TRBJ1-6; CDR3: CASSKTSGLTYNSPLHF; DNA: TGTGCCAGCAGCAAAACATCGGGCCTAACCTATAATTCACCCCTCCACTTT
D: NA; size: once; V: TRBV18; J: TRBJ1-1; CDR3: CASSPFGGGTNTEAFF; DNA: TGTGCCAGCTCACCATTTGGGGGAGGAACGAACACTGAAGCTTTCTTT